The 27 T cell receptor beta chains below all came from one sample that was sequenced in a study of shared clonotypes between healthy human individuals. The naive CD8 subset, CD45RO-negative cells positively selected for CCR7, excluded terminally differentiated effector memory CD45RA+ cells. Generated by immunoSEQ multiplex PCR, the TCRdb table keeps only in-frame clones and is missing some. The repertoire includes about 2 million clones, roughly 94% of them detected once, and around 1.1% sits in the top ten. The sample taken for sequencing was naive CD8+ T cells sorted from blood. All receptors derive from a man younger than 35 in good health.

This chain's CDR3 is CASSSPGQGRNEQFF. The DNA for the CDR3 is TGTGCCAGCAGCAGTCCGGGACAGGGAAGGAATGAGCAGTTCTTC. The rearrangement uses TRBV6-5 and TRBJ2-1; 9 bases map to TRBD1. The germline V gene encodes CDR1 MNHEY and CDR2 SVGAGI. V was pared by 6 bases and J by 7 bases, with 10 bases of the junction left unmatched. CDR3 length equals 15 residues.

The rearrangement links TRBV6-6 to TRBJ1-1; no definite D call. The ends were cut back, 2 bases at V and 3 bases at J, with 13 bases in the middle. The CDR3 loop spans 15 amino acids. CDR1 is MNHNY, CDR2 SVGAGI, per germline (reference sequence). CDR3 region: CASSYPERGDTEAFF. DNA for the CDR3: TGTGCCAGCAGTTACCCAGAACGAGGAGACACTGAAGCTTTCTTT.

V usage is TRBV4-3 and J usage is TRBJ2-2, with unresolved D. Germline values: CDR1 LGHNA, CDR2 YSLEER. V was trimmed by 1 base and J by 7 bases, leaving 10 bases between them. The CDR3 runs to 14 residues. The DNA of the CDR3 is TGCGCCAGCAGCCAAGGGCCATCCATCGGGGAGCTGTTTTTT. Translating it yields CASSQGPSIGELFF.

V gene TRBV4-1 combines with J gene TRBJ2-2, with 11 bases lining up with TRBD1. Losses at the gene ends were 4 bases for V and 2 bases for J; bases not matched to a gene: 6. The CDR3 loop spans 17 amino acids. CDR1 and CDR2 from the germline V gene are MGHRA and YSYEKL. CDR3 DNA: TGCGCCAGCAGCCCCCGGACAGGGGGCCTAAACACCGGGGAGCTGTTTTTT. Translated: CASSPRTGGLNTGELFF.

This chain connects TRBV7-9 to TRBJ2-7; no firm D call. The CDR3 length is 15 residues. V lost 5 bases and J 3 bases, leaving 17 bases between the germline ends. The V gene's germline CDR1 is SEHNR and CDR2 FQNEAQ (reference sequence). CDR3 residues: CASSPSPPLDYEQYF. The CDR3 region has the DNA TGTGCCAGCAGCCCTTCCCCACCGCTCGACTACGAGCAGTACTTC.

The chain combines TRBV19 with TRBJ1-4; 9 positions match TRBD1. The V gene's germline CDR1 is LNHDA and CDR2 SQIVND (reference sequence). CDR3 length: 15 residues. V lost 4 bases to trimming and J lost 7 bases; unmatched junction nucleotides: 7. Here the CDR3 reads CASSRDREGGEKLFF. The CDR3 bases are TGTGCCAGTAGTAGGGACAGGGAAGGCGGTGAAAAACTGTTTTTT.

On this clone: Other nucleotide sequences in the sample specify the same CDR3. This chain connects TRBV30 to TRBJ2-1; D is unresolved. This CDR3 contains 12 residues. Germline CDR1 reads GTSNPN; CDR2 reads SVGIG (reference sequence). The V gene lost 0 bases and the J gene lost 1 base, with 1 base spanning the gap. CDR3 in amino acids: CAWSVSYNEQFF. As DNA, the CDR3 is TGTGCCTGGAGTGTGTCCTACAATGAGCAGTTCTTC.

Points on this clone: This CDR3 is also generated by other DNA sequences in the sample. This chain uses TRBV5-5 with TRBJ2-7; TRBD1 matches 7 bases. Per the germline V gene, CDR1 is SGHKS and CDR2 is YYEKEE (reference sequence). The CDR3 sequence is 14 residues long. V lost 0 bases to trimming and J lost 4 bases; unmatched junction nucleotides: 4. Here the CDR3 reads CASSLAGTAYEQYF. The CDR3 nucleotides are TGTGCCAGCAGCTTGGCCGGGACAGCTTACGAGCAGTACTTC.

Turning to this clone: In the same sample, other DNA sequences code for this CDR3. The chain employs TRBV11-2 and TRBJ1-2; TRBD1 might be the D (5 bases). The germline V gene has CDR1 SGHAT and CDR2 FQNNGV. V lost 1 base and J lost 8, with 14 bases in between. This CDR3 is built from 14 residues. CDR3 sequence: CASSLGGGAEGYTF. CDR3 bases: TGTGCCAGCAGCTTAGGTGGAGGGGCGGAGGGCTACACCTTC.

The chain employs TRBV9 and TRBJ1-3, with 8 bases that match TRBD1. V shed 5 bases, J shed 0 bases, and the junction held 1 base outside the gene matches. The CDR3 spans 14 residues. The V gene's germline CDR1 is SGDLS and CDR2 YYNGEE. This CDR3 reads CASSTGGSGNTIYF. In nucleotides, the CDR3 is TGTGCCAGCAGTACAGGGGGCTCTGGAAACACCATATATTTT.

The chain's CDR3 is CASSTLSTGRYGYTF. CDR3 nucleotide sequence: TGTGCCAGCTCCACACTTTCGACAGGCAGGTATGGCTACACCTTC. The chain links TRBV12-1 to TRBJ1-2; the listed D gene, TRBD1, was not tested against the DNA. TRBV12-1 is a pseudogene. This CDR3 is built from 15 residues.

The genes are TRBV7-9 and TRBJ2-7; D perhaps matches TRBD2 (5 bases). Trimming shortened V by 5 bases and J by 2 bases, and 13 bases separated the two germline ends. From germline, CDR1 is SEHNR and CDR2 FQNEAQ (reference sequence). This CDR3 is built from 14 residues. This CDR3 reads CASSPQEEPYEQYF. Written as DNA, the CDR3 is TGTGCCAGCAGCCCCCAGGAGGAACCCTACGAGCAGTACTTC.

The CDR3 loop is CASSVVAPGANVLTF. CDR3 coding DNA: TGTGCCAGCAGCGTAGTGGCCCCTGGGGCCAACGTCCTGACTTTC. The chain combines TRBV9 with TRBJ2-6, with D unresolved. The CDR3 extends over 15 amino acids. The germline CDR1 and CDR2 sequences are SGDLS and YYNGEE. V was trimmed by 0 bases and J by 2 bases, leaving 6 bases between them. Complete variable domain (other parts from reference TRBV9 and TRBJ2-6): DSGVTQTPKHLITATGQRVTLRCSPRSGDLSVYWYQQSLDQGLQFLIQYYNGEERAKGNILERFSAQQFPDLHSELNLSSLELGDSALYFCASSVVAPGANVLTFGAGSRLTVL.

The rearrangement links TRBV5-1 to TRBJ2-7; possibly TRBD1 or TRBD2 for D (5 bases each). Germline V gene lookup returns CDR1 SGHRS and CDR2 YFSETQ. The CDR3 sequence is 15 residues long. V gave up 4 bases and J gave up 2 bases, with 16 bases separating them. The CDR3 sequence is CASSMGAGATYEQYF. DNA for the CDR3: TGCGCCAGCAGCATGGGTGCCGGGGCCACCTACGAGCAGTACTTC.

Concerning this clone: The same CDR3 is also encoded by other DNA sequences in this sample. CDR3 amino acids: CASSLTSGTDTQYF. CDR3 in DNA: TGCGCCAGCAGCTTGACTAGCGGCACAGATACGCAGTATTTT. The chain recombines TRBV5-1 with TRBJ2-3; 7 nucleotides align to TRBD2. The germline gives CDR1 SGHRS, CDR2 YFSETQ. Germline trimming cut 1 base from V and 1 base from J; bases unmatched to any gene: 0. This CDR3 has 14 amino acids.

The CDR3 sequence: CASSYYPGVQNTIYF. CDR3 nucleotide sequence: TGTGCCAGCAGTTACTACCCAGGGGTCCAGAACACCATATATTTT. The V and J genes are TRBV6-5 and TRBJ1-3, with D tentatively TRBD1 (6 bases). Per germline, CDR1 MNHEY and CDR2 SVGAGI. V was trimmed by 1 base and J by 7 bases, leaving 14 bases between them. This CDR3 contains 15 residues.

This chain connects TRBV11-2 to TRBJ2-2; unclear D gene. Trimming removed 7 bases at V and 0 bases at J, with 3 bases between. This CDR3 contains 12 residues. In germline, CDR1 is SGHAT, CDR2 FQNNGV. CDR3 sequence reads: CASITNTGELFF. In DNA, the CDR3 is TGTGCCAGCATTACGAACACCGGGGAGCTGTTTTTT.

The V and J genes are TRBV28 and TRBJ2-7; TRBD1 agrees at 9 bases. The germline V gene encodes CDR1 MDHEN and CDR2 SYDVKM. This CDR3 comprises 14 residues. With 6 bases clipped from V and 5 bases from J, the junction kept 8 bases outside the gene matches. The CDR3 sequence is CASRHRGPLDEQYF. The CDR3, as DNA: TGTGCCAGCAGACACAGGGGGCCTCTCGACGAGCAGTACTTC.

This chain joins TRBV5-1 and TRBJ1-1; D unresolved. CDR1 SGHRS and CDR2 YFSETQ come from the germline V gene. Trimming shortened V by 2 bases and J by 4 bases, and 15 bases separated the two germline ends. CDR3 size: 15 residues. CDR3 nucleotides: TGCGCCAGCAGCTTTCTATGGGATTCTGGCACTGAAGCTTTCTTT. It is translated as CASSFLWDSGTEAFF.

The gene calls are TRBV2 and TRBJ1-6; D gene uncertain. The length of the CDR3 is 16 residues. Germline CDR1 is SNHLY and CDR2 is FYNNEI. V lost 8 bases to trimming and J lost 3 bases, with 17 bases between them. In nucleotides, the CDR3 is TGTGCCAGCGCCGAGCGGGGAGGCTTCTATAATTCACCCCTCCACTTT. Its protein product is CASAERGGFYNSPLHF.

The chain employs TRBV10-3 and TRBJ2-7, with 7 bases aligning to TRBD1. Per germline, CDR1 ENHRY and CDR2 SYGVKD. This CDR3 is built from 13 residues. Losses at the gene ends were 4 bases for V and 4 bases for J; bases not matched to a gene: 4. The CDR3 DNA reads TGTGCCATCAGTGCGGGACAGTTTTACGAGCAGTACTTC. Translated, it gives CAISAGQFYEQYF.

This sequence joins TRBV11-2 and TRBJ2-7, with 7 nucleotides matching TRBD2. This CDR3 is 15 amino acids long. The trim removed 0 bases at V and 3 bases at J, leaving 5 bases unmatched. CDR1 is SGHAT, CDR2 FQNNGV, per germline. The CDR3 coding sequence is TGTGCCAGCAGCTTAGAGGCGCGGGAGATCTACGAGCAGTACTTC. This gives the protein CASSLEAREIYEQYF.

This chain links TRBV6-1 with TRBJ2-7; maybe TRBD2 (5 bases). The ends were cut back, 1 base at V and 2 bases at J, with 15 bases in the middle. Germline values: CDR1 MNHNS, CDR2 SASEGT. This CDR3 region has 16 residues. The CDR3 protein is CASSEGWLEGTYEQYF. CDR3 DNA: TGTGCCAGCAGTGAAGGTTGGCTAGAGGGAACCTACGAGCAGTACTTC.

On this clone itself: Other DNA sequences in the sample encode the same CDR3. This rearrangement joins TRBV9 to TRBJ1-1; D may be TRBD1 (6 bases). The CDR3 is 14 residues long. Germline V lookup: CDR1 SGDLS, CDR2 YYNGEE. The germline V and J ends were trimmed by 3 bases and 2 bases, with 11 bases remaining between them. The CDR3 region is CASSEGGGNTEAFF. The CDR3 DNA reads as TGTGCCAGCAGCGAGGGGGGCGGTAACACTGAAGCTTTCTTT.

As to this clone: The same CDR3 is also encoded by other DNA sequences in this sample. The genes are TRBV27 and TRBJ2-7, with TRBD2 identical over 13 bases. V shed 5 bases, J shed 3 bases, and the junction held 4 bases outside the gene matches. CDR3 length: 15 amino acids. Germline V gene lookup returns CDR1 MNHEY and CDR2 SMNVEV (reference sequence). As DNA, the CDR3 is TGTGCCAGCAGTCCGCGGACTAGCGGGAGCTACGAGCAGTACTTC. This encodes CASSPRTSGSYEQYF.

The rearrangement uses TRBV7-6 and TRBJ1-1; 9 bases match TRBD1. This CDR3 has 17 amino acids. The germline V gene has CDR1 SGHVS and CDR2 FNYEAQ. V lost 4 bases and J lost 1; bases outside the gene matches: 10. The CDR3 DNA reads as TGTGCCAGCAGCTCTTTCTTCGGGACAGGGCCGAACACTGAAGCTTTCTTT. Its protein product is CASSSFFGTGPNTEAFF.

CDR3 region: CASSKEGDRIYGYTF. CDR3 nucleotides: TGTGCCAGCAGCAAAGAAGGGGACCGGATCTATGGCTACACCTTC. The chain carries TRBV21-1 and TRBJ1-2. TRBV21-1 is labeled a pseudogene. The CDR3 sequence is 15 residues long.